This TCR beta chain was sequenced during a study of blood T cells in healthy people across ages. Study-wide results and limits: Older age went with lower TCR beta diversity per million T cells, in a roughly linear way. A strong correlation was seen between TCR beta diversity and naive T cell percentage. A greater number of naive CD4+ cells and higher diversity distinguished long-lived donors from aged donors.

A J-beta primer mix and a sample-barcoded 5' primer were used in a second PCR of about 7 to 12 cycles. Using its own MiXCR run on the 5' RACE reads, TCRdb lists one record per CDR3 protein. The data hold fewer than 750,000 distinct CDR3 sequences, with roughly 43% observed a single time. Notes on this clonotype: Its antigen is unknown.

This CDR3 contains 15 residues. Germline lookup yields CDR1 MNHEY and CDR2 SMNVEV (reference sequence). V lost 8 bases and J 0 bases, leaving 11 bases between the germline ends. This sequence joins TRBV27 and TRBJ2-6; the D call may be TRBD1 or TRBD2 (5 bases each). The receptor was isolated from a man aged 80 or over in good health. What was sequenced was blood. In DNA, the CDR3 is TGTGCCAGCCTTCCAGGGAGCTCTGGGGCCAACGTCCTGACTTTC. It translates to CASLPGSSGANVLTF.